The rows below give T cell receptor beta chains drawn from one sample of a study of CD8 T cells in Susac syndrome. TCRdb passed the immunoSEQ multiplex PCR reads through MiXCR, listing each CDR3 protein once. Of about 180,000 distinct CDR3 sequences listed, 90% to 97% are singletons. Sequenced: CD4+ T cells from PBMCs. These receptors all stem from a human donor with multiple sclerosis. Each CDR3 is given with its conserved first and last residue. Each record gives: D gene, V gene, J gene, clone size, CDR3 DNA, CDR3 protein. A D gene is named only where the DNA matches it firmly. Clone size is stated in some rows and not others, as once, few, many or a class when expanded.

TRBD1	TRBV30	TRBJ1-6	NA	TGTGCCTGGAGTGTATACAGGGGGCCTAATTCACCCCTCCACTTT	CAWSVYRGPNSPLHF
NA	TRBV4-2	TRBJ2-2	NA	TGTGCCAGCAGCCATCCCGAAGAGGGTATGAACACCGGGGAGCTGTTTTTT	CASSHPEEGMNTGELFF
NA	TRBV14	TRBJ1-1	NA	TGTGCCAGCAGCCAAGTCGGTTTGATAGGAGCTTTCTTT	CASSQVGLIGAFF
NA	TRBV30	TRBJ1-3	NA	TGTGCTGGGGGAGTCCTCTCTGGAAACACCATATATTTT	CAGGVLSGNTIYF
TRBD1	TRBV9	TRBJ1-2	NA	TGTGCCAGCAGCCGTGGGACAGACCTACGAGGCTACACCTTC	CASSRGTDLRGYTF
TRBD1	TRBV29-1	TRBJ1-5	NA	TGCAGCGCATCTACAGGGGTCAATCAGCCCCAGCATTTT	CSASTGVNQPQHF
NA	TRBV20-1	TRBJ2-7	once	TGCAGTGCGCACCAGGGATATGGCTACGAGCAGTACTTC	CSAHQGYGYEQYF
NA	TRBV6-1	TRBJ2-1	NA	TGTGCCAGCAGGACAGCTCGGAATGAGCAGTTCTTC	CASRTARNEQFF
NA	TRBV18	TRBJ1-1	NA	TGTGCCAGCTCACCAGCGGTGGGGAACACTGAAGCTTTCTTT	CASSPAVGNTEAFF
TRBD1	TRBV10-3	TRBJ1-2	NA	TGTGCCATCAGTGGTCAGGGGACAGTCAATAACTATGGCTACACCTTC	CAISGQGTVNNYGYTF
NA	TRBV5-4	TRBJ1-1	NA	TGTGCCAGCAGCTTTTTGAACACTGAAGCTTTCTTT	CASSFLNTEAFF
TRBD1	TRBV7-8	TRBJ1-2	once	TGTGCCAGCAGCTCCTCGACAGGGGTCGGTGGCTACACCTTC	CASSSSTGVGGYTF
TRBD1	TRBV30	TRBJ2-7	NA	TGTGCCTACTCCGGGACAGGGACCCCCTACGAGCAGTACTTC	CAYSGTGTPYEQYF
TRBD2	TRBV28	TRBJ2-1	NA	TGTGCCAGCAGGGGGACTATAGCGTTTGGGGAGCAGTTCTTC	CASRGTIAFGEQFF
TRBD2	TRBV15	TRBJ2-1	NA	TGTGCCACCCGAGGTCGGGGGGTCGGTAGGAACAATGAGCAGTTCTTC	CATRGRGVGRNNEQFF
NA	TRBV20-1	TRBJ2-3	NA	TGCAGTGCTAGGGTCATTACAGGAGCCTCCAGAGATACGCAGTATTTT	CSARVITGASRDTQYF
TRBD1	TRBV29-1	TRBJ2-7	NA	TGCAGCGTTATAACCGGGACAGGGCTCTACGAGCAGTACTTC	CSVITGTGLYEQYF
NA	TRBV29-1	TRBJ1-5	NA	TGCAGCGCTACTATAGGGAGCAATCAGCCCCAGCATTTT	CSATIGSNQPQHF
TRBD1	TRBV20-1	TRBJ1-1	NA	TGCAGTGCTAACCGGGACAGGGGGGACACTGAAGCTTTCTTT	CSANRDRGDTEAFF
NA	TRBV28	TRBJ2-3	once	TGTGCCAGCAGTTTCGCGGGGGCGGTGGGCACAGATACGCAGTATTTT	CASSFAGAVGTDTQYF
NA	TRBV30	TRBJ2-1	NA	TGTGCCTGGAGTGTACTCAGGGAGCAGTTCTTC	CAWSVLREQFF
NA	TRBV6-2/TRBV6-3	TRBJ1-2	NA	TGTGCCAGCAGCCCGGTGAACTATGGCTACACCTTC	CASSPVNYGYTF
TRBD1	TRBV12-3/TRBV12-4	TRBJ2-7	NA	TGTGCCAGCAGTTTTCGGGACAGGGGCAACGAGCAGTACTTC	CASSFRDRGNEQYF
NA	TRBV7-9	TRBJ1-5	NA	TGTGCCAGCAGCTTAGCGGGGGCAGAGCAGCCCCAGCATTTT	CASSLAGAEQPQHF
NA	TRBV5-1	TRBJ2-1	once	TGCGCCAGCCAGGTGGAGATCTACAATGAGCAGTTCTTC	CASQVEIYNEQFF
NA	TRBV3-1	TRBJ2-7	NA	TGTGCCAGCAGCCAAGGAGATGGCGAGCAGTACTTC	CASSQGDGEQYF